The 26 T cell receptor beta chains below come from one sample, sequenced in a study of T-cell memory formation after mild COVID-19. TCRdb processed the 5' RACE reads anew with MiXCR; each CDR3 protein has one entry. The sample lists some 69,000 distinct CDR3 sequences; 15% to 20% were seen once. Input material: PBMCs or a T cell subset sorted from them (not recorded which). These receptors were taken from an adult woman who had mild COVID-19 (a few samples of this study predate the infection). Cell type and time point are not known.

The V call is TRBV24-1, the J call TRBJ2-1; D is perhaps TRBD1 (5 bases). With 1 base removed from V and 7 bases from J, the gap between germline ends came to 16 bases. The CDR3 length is 16 residues. CDR1 is KGHDR, CDR2 SFDVKD, per germline. The CDR3 region has the DNA TGTGCCACCAGTGATTTCTCCGCAGGGCCGCAGAATGAGCAGTTCTTC. It codes for CATSDFSAGPQNEQFF.

The rearrangement joins TRBV27 to TRBJ2-3, with 14 bases lining up with TRBD2. V lost 1 base and J lost 1; bases outside the gene matches: 10. CDR3 length: 20 residues. Germline lookup yields CDR1 MNHEY and CDR2 SMNVEV (reference sequence). CDR3 loop: CASSLWSPPGLAGGTDTQYF. The CDR3 DNA reads as TGTGCCAGCAGTTTATGGTCACCTCCGGGACTAGCGGGAGGCACAGATACGCAGTATTTT.

The chain recombines TRBV5-5 with TRBJ2-1; a possible D gene is TRBD1 (5 bases). Germline values: CDR1 SGHKS, CDR2 YYEKEE (reference sequence). Trimming removed 2 bases from V and 7 bases from J, with 19 bases in between. The CDR3 sequence is 16 residues long. The CDR3 region has the DNA TGTGCCAGCAGCTTATCAGGGTTCACGGTTTCGAATGAGCAGTTCTTC. Protein sequence: CASSLSGFTVSNEQFF. Based on the CDR3 plus reference TRBV5-5 and TRBJ2-1, the full variable domain is DAGVTQSPTHLIKTRGQQVTLRCSPISGHKSVSWYQQVLGQGPQFIFQYYEKEERGRGNFPDRFSARQFPNYSSELNVNALLLGDSALYLCASSLSGFTVSNEQFFGPGTRLTVL.

This clonotype was counted a few times. The J gene is TRBJ2-5, the V gene TRBV7-6; 7 bases line up with TRBD2. Trimming took 1 base from V and 4 from J; bases not matched to a gene: 9. The CDR3 sequence is 16 residues long. Germline loops: CDR1 SGHVS, CDR2 FNYEAQ. As DNA, the CDR3 is TGTGCCAGCAGCTTAGATGCGGGGAGGGCCGGAGAGACCCAGTACTTC. As protein: CASSLDAGRAGETQYF.

The V and J genes are TRBV4-3 and TRBJ2-7; D might be TRBD1 (5 bases). V lost 4 bases to trimming and J lost 2 bases, with 18 bases between them. Germline values: CDR1 LGHNA, CDR2 YSLEER. The CDR3 contains 16 residues. DNA of the CDR3: TGCGCCAGCAGCCCAAGTACTGACAGTATGCCCTACGAGCAGTACTTC. Encoded protein: CASSPSTDSMPYEQYF.

The genes are TRBV20-1 and TRBJ2-3; weak D call: TRBD1 (5 bases). Germline assignment: CDR1 DFQATT and CDR2 SNEGSKA (reference sequence). The germline V and J ends were trimmed by 5 bases and 4 bases, with 19 bases remaining between them. This CDR3 has 15 residues. DNA for the CDR3: TGCAGTGCTCGCCTTCCTCACCCAGGGCCAGATACGCAGTATTTT. The encoded protein is CSARLPHPGPDTQYF.

In this sample, this clonotype turned up a few times. This chain uses TRBV27 with TRBJ1-1, with D unresolved. CDR3 length equals 15 residues. The germline V gene has CDR1 MNHEY and CDR2 SMNVEV (reference sequence). V lost 6 bases to trimming and J lost 1 base, with 15 bases between them. The chain's CDR3 is CASRDLGKANTEAFF. Written as DNA, the CDR3 is TGTGCCAGCAGAGACTTAGGGAAGGCGAACACTGAAGCTTTCTTT.

This clonotype came up a few times. The rearrangement links TRBV7-9 to TRBJ1-2; D not resolved. The V gene's germline CDR1 is SEHNR and CDR2 FQNEAQ (reference sequence). The CDR3 is 12 residues long. V shed 4 bases and J shed 8 bases, with 11 bases lying between them. The CDR3 nucleotides are TGTGCCAGCAGCTGGGAGACGGGAGGCTACACCTTC. Its translation is CASSWETGGYTF.

This clonotype has just a few counts. The chain couples TRBV6-5 to TRBJ2-1; TRBD2 agrees at 11 bases. Germline loops: CDR1 MNHEY, CDR2 SVGAGI. With V trimmed by 6 bases and J by 15 bases, 10 bases remained unmatched. This CDR3 comprises 13 residues. The CDR3 sequence: CASSQTSGELGFF. CDR3 sequence (DNA): TGTGCCAGCAGCCAGACTAGCGGGGAGTTGGGGTTCTTC.

The V and J genes are TRBV3-1 and TRBJ2-2; 8 bases are shared with TRBD1. The length of the CDR3 is 16 residues. With 2 bases clipped from V and 4 bases from J, the junction kept 6 bases outside the gene matches. CDR1 and CDR2 from the germline V gene are LGHDT and YNNKEL (reference sequence). The CDR3 DNA reads TGTGCCAGCAGCCAACCGGGACAGGATCCCACCGGGGAGCTGTTTTTT. Encoded protein: CASSQPGQDPTGELFF.

The chain has TRBV9 and TRBJ2-1, with a possible D match to TRBD1 (6 bases). The CDR3 loop spans 15 amino acids. Trimming took off 0 bases at V and 5 bases at J, with 12 bases between the two ends. CDR1 and CDR2 from the germline V gene are SGDLS and YYNGEE. DNA of the CDR3: TGTGCCAGCAGCGTAGTCGGAAACAGGGACAATGAGCAGTTCTTC. It yields the protein CASSVVGNRDNEQFF. Full variable domain (rest looked up from reference TRBV9 and TRBJ2-1): DSGVTQTPKHLITATGQRVTLRCSPRSGDLSVYWYQQSLDQGLQFLIQYYNGEERAKGNILERFSAQQFPDLHSELNLSSLELGDSALYFCASSVVGNRDNEQFFGPGTRLTVL.

The V and J genes are TRBV6-5 and TRBJ1-1; a weak D match, TRBD1 (6 bases). The V gene lost 0 bases and the J gene lost 4 bases, with 15 bases spanning the gap. CDR3 length: 16 residues. Germline lookup yields CDR1 MNHEY and CDR2 SVGAGI. CDR3 amino acids: CASSYSRQDWGTEAFF. The CDR3 coding sequence is TGTGCCAGCAGTTACTCACGACAGGATTGGGGCACTGAAGCTTTCTTT.

The V gene is TRBV7-9, the J gene TRBJ2-1, with 8 bases that match TRBD2. The CDR3 runs to 20 residues. CDR1 is SEHNR and CDR2 is FQNEAQ in the germline V gene (reference sequence). V was pared by 5 bases and J by 7 bases, with 25 bases of the junction left unmatched. CDR3 sequence (DNA): TGTGCCAGCAGCACCTTGGAGCCCACCGGGGTAGCGGGATACAGTAATGAGCAGTTCTTC. Protein: CASSTLEPTGVAGYSNEQFF.

A few counts support this clonotype. The rearrangement joins TRBV29-1 to TRBJ2-7; no reliable D call. Deletions cut 4 bases from V and 6 bases from J, with 16 bases between. There are 13 residues in the CDR3. Germline V gene lookup returns CDR1 SQVTM and CDR2 ANQGSEA. The CDR3 DNA reads TGCAGCGTTGCCGGCTTGGGGTTCGGCGAGCAGTACTTC. It codes for CSVAGLGFGEQYF.

This clonotype was observed a single time. The chain combines TRBV5-6 with TRBJ1-2; D ambiguous. The CDR3 consists of 16 residues. V gave up 0 bases and J gave up 2 bases, with 14 bases separating them. From germline, CDR1 is SGHDT and CDR2 YYEEEE. The CDR3: CASSLAVASGNYGYTF. CDR3 in DNA: TGTGCCAGCAGCTTGGCCGTGGCCTCTGGGAACTATGGCTACACCTTC.

In its sample, this clonotype was seen a few times. The rearrangement links TRBV15 to TRBJ2-7; 12 bases agree with TRBD1. Germline loops: CDR1 LNHNV, CDR2 YYDKDF (reference sequence). The V and J ends lost 3 bases and 6 bases, in that order; junction bases with no gene match: 3. This CDR3 region has 14 residues. For the CDR3, the DNA is TGTGCCACCAGCAGCGGGGACAGGGGGCCCGAGCAGTACTTC. Translated: CATSSGDRGPEQYF.

The CDR3 loop reads CASSPGTANTGELFF. CDR3 nucleotide sequence: TGCGCCAGCAGCCCCGGGACAGCAAACACCGGGGAGCTGTTTTTT. This rearrangement joins TRBV4-1 to TRBJ2-2; the match to TRBD1 covers 7 bases. Germline V lookup: CDR1 MGHRA, CDR2 YSYEKL. The CDR3 is 15 residues long. The ends lost 4 bases at V and 2 bases at J; junction bases unmatched: 4.

Many counts were recorded for this clonotype. J is TRBJ1-1 and V is TRBV30; no reliable D call. The length of the CDR3 is 13 residues. The V end lost 0 bases, the J end lost 5 bases, and 10 bases lay between the germline ends. Germline V CDR1 and CDR2: GTSNPN, SVGIG (reference sequence). The CDR3: CAWSVIDGTEAFF. In nucleotides, the CDR3 is TGTGCCTGGAGTGTAATTGACGGTACTGAAGCTTTCTTT.

Only a few counts were recorded for this clonotype. This rearrangement joins TRBV29-1 to TRBJ1-1, with unresolved D. The germline V and J ends were trimmed by 4 bases and 0 bases, with 12 bases remaining between them. CDR1 is SQVTM and CDR2 is ANQGSEA in the germline V gene. CDR3 length: 14 residues. The CDR3 region is CSVGLEALNTEAFF. The CDR3 DNA is TGCAGCGTTGGATTAGAGGCCTTGAACACTGAAGCTTTCTTT.

This clonotype appeared a few times. The chain uses TRBV19 and TRBJ2-3; D gene ambiguous. The CDR3 has 15 amino acids. Germline CDR1 is LNHDA and CDR2 is SQIVND (reference sequence). V lost 3 bases and J lost 1, with 11 bases in between. CDR3 sequence reads: CASSIGSPGTDTQYF. The CDR3 DNA is TGTGCCAGTAGTATCGGTAGCCCAGGCACAGATACGCAGTATTTT.

This chain links TRBV5-5 with TRBJ1-5; D uncertain. Deletions cut 5 bases from V and 6 bases from J, with 15 bases between. The CDR3 runs 14 residues. From germline, CDR1 is SGHKS and CDR2 YYEKEE (reference sequence). CDR3 loop: CASSSREGIQPQHF. For the CDR3, the DNA is TGTGCCAGCAGTTCACGAGAAGGGATTCAGCCCCAGCATTTT.

This clonotype showed up just a few times. The chain carries TRBV7-2 and TRBJ1-1; D unclear. Germline assignment: CDR1 SGHTA and CDR2 FQGNSA. Trimming stripped 3 bases from V and 1 base from J, with 9 bases between. This CDR3 comprises 14 residues. The CDR3 here is CASSFPGENTEAFF. Written as DNA, the CDR3 is TGTGCCAGCAGCTTTCCGGGAGAGAACACTGAAGCTTTCTTT.

V gene TRBV6-5 combines with J gene TRBJ2-6; 9 bases map to TRBD1. Germline loops: CDR1 MNHEY, CDR2 SVGAGI. Losses at the gene ends were 7 bases for V and 0 bases for J; bases not matched to a gene: 7. This CDR3 comprises 17 residues. The CDR3 nucleotides read TGTGCCAGCACCCGACTGACAGGGGGCTCTGGGGCCAACGTCCTGACTTTC. Its protein product is CASTRLTGGSGANVLTF.

The chain combines TRBV6-5 with TRBJ1-2; no clear D. Trimming shortened V by 0 bases and J by 4 bases, and 18 bases separated the two germline ends. The length of the CDR3 is 17 residues. The V gene's germline CDR1 is MNHEY and CDR2 SVGAGI. The CDR3 here is CASSYSSGRGLFYGYTF. CDR3 in DNA: TGTGCCAGCAGTTACTCGTCCGGGCGCGGCCTCTTCTATGGCTACACCTTC.

This clonotype was counted at least ten times. The chain couples TRBV7-6 to TRBJ2-5; D is unresolved. Germline V lookup: CDR1 SGHVS, CDR2 FNYEAQ. The length of the CDR3 is 11 residues. V lost 5 bases and J 2 bases, leaving 3 bases between the germline ends. The CDR3, as DNA: TGTGCCAGCAGCCCGCAAGAGACCCAGTACTTC. It translates to CASSPQETQYF.

This clonotype was observed a few times. The genes are TRBV7-6 and TRBJ2-1; possible D gene TRBD2, 5 bases. This CDR3 comprises 17 residues. The germline V gene encodes CDR1 SGHVS and CDR2 FNYEAQ. Deletions cut 1 base from V and 8 bases from J, with 21 bases between. The CDR3 here is CASSLGLLEPRGDEQFF. CDR3 nucleotides: TGTGCCAGCAGCTTAGGCTTACTAGAGCCCCGTGGTGATGAGCAGTTCTTC.